The table lists the clone carrying this T cell receptor (beta chain) with many counts. This record comes from a study of low-dose radiotherapy and immunotherapy resistance in tumors. Study as a whole: Across 26 weeks, 13 Gy in total went to Cohort 2, delivered as 1 Gy per fraction every two weeks. Patients took aspirin (300 mg orally, daily) for four cycles beginning at cycle 1 day 1. Intravenous cyclophosphamide 200 mg/m2 was given every two weeks, one day before radiation and immunotherapy.

There are 17 residues in the CDR3. Trimming removed 1 base from V and 0 bases from J, with 13 bases in between. From germline, CDR1 is LGHDT and CDR2 YNNKEL (reference sequence). Time point of the sample: after trial treatment. As to treatment: LDRT plus nivolumab, ipilimumab, low-dose cyclophosphamide and aspirin (RACIN trial). Donors were dosed with nivolumab and ipilimumab; they also received aspirin, low-dose cyclophosphamide and low-dose radiotherapy. TRAV- and TRBV-specific primers were used for first-strand cDNA, which covered alpha and beta chains. Over approximately 20 PCR cycles, TCRs were amplified from a constant-region primer and V-primer adapter. Using its own MiXCR run on the reads, TCRdb lists one record per CDR3 protein. This sample has tens of thousands of distinct CDR3 sequences; less than 20% occur once, and the top ten carry roughly 1.4%.

Sequencing used PBMCs, obtained after low-dose radiotherapy plus immunotherapy. The chain is built from TRBV3-1 and TRBJ2-1, with D possibly being TRBD1 or TRBD2 (6 bases each). This TCR was sampled from a male donor with prostate cancer. The CDR3 coding sequence is TGTGCCAGCAGCCAAGTTGGGGGGCGGAGCTCCTACAATGAGCAGTTCTTC. This translates into CASSQVGGRSSYNEQFF.